A selection of T cell receptor beta chains follows, all from one sample in a study of blood T cell repertoires in COVID-19. Produced via immunoSEQ multiplex PCR; TCRdb's table is partial and in-frame only. Altogether over 150,000 clones are present, around nine tenths being singletons, with the ten largest covering around 0.6%. Sequencing was carried out using peripheral blood. Every receptor here comes from a man in his 60s with COVID-19, enrolled during active disease. Each CDR3 is given with its conserved first and last residue. The D gene is left open where the match is weak. Only some rows state a clone size, as once, few, many or a class for expanded clones.

cdr3_nt cdr3_aa cdr3_length clone_size j_call v_call d_call
TGTGCCAGCAGTTACGCACAGGGTGTATCTGGCTACACCTTC CASSYAQGVSGYTF 14 . TRBJ1-2 TRBV6-2/TRBV6-3 .
TGTGCCAGCAGTCGGCCGGGACAGGGGAATTCACCCCTCCACTTT CASSRPGQGNSPLHF 15 . TRBJ1-6 TRBV5-8 TRBD1
TGTGCCATCAGTGAGTTAAAAACAGGGATGCGCTACACCTTC CAISELKTGMRYTF 14 . TRBJ1-2 TRBV10-3 .
TGTGCCAGCAGCCCCTTACAGGGGATGAATGAAAAACTGTTTTTT CASSPLQGMNEKLFF 15 . TRBJ1-4 TRBV11-3 TRBD1
TGTGCCAGCAGAGCGGCGGTTACAACTAATGAAAAACTGTTTTTT CASRAAVTTNEKLFF 15 . TRBJ1-4 TRBV5-6 .
TGTGCCAGCAGCTTCCAGAAGATTAACACCGGGGAGCTGTTTTTT CASSFQKINTGELFF 15 . TRBJ2-2 TRBV11-2 .
TGTGCCAGTAGTATACCCAGGTATAGCAATCAGCCCCAGCATTTT CASSIPRYSNQPQHF 15 once TRBJ1-5 TRBV19 .
TGTGCCAGCAGCCTGACAGGGACGAACACCGGGGAGCTGTTTTTT CASSLTGTNTGELFF 15 . TRBJ2-2 TRBV7-9 TRBD1
TGTGCCAGCAGCTTACGCGGGAGTCGTTACGAGCAGTACTTC CASSLRGSRYEQYF 14 . TRBJ2-7 TRBV13 TRBD2
TGCGCCAGCAGCTGGGGCGCCGACAATGAGCAGTTCTTC CASSWGADNEQFF 13 . TRBJ2-1 TRBV5-1 .
TGTGCCAGCAGCCCCCCCCAGGGCCGGGGGGCCCAGCATTTT CASSPPQGRGAQHF 14 . TRBJ1-5 TRBV3-1/TRBV3-2 .
TGTGCCAGCAGTGAAGACAGCACTGAAGCTTTCTTT CASSEDSTEAFF 12 . TRBJ1-1 TRBV6-1 .
TGTGCCAGCAGTGGTCAGGGACAGGGGGAATATGGCTACACCTTC CASSGQGQGEYGYTF 15 . TRBJ1-2 TRBV2 TRBD1
TGTGCCAGCGTTACGTTGGGGAGCACTGAAGCTTTCTTT CASVTLGSTEAFF 13 . TRBJ1-1 TRBV3-1/TRBV3-2 .
TGTGCTAGCAGCCTTGAACCTTGGGGCGAGACCGGGGAGCTGTTTTTT CASSLEPWGETGELFF 16 . TRBJ2-2 TRBV7-7 .
TGTGCCAGCAGCGTAGGAGTATCCGGCACAGATACGCAGTATTTT CASSVGVSGTDTQYF 15 . TRBJ2-3 TRBV9 .
TGTGCCAGCAGCGTACTAGCGGGAGCATACAATGAGCAGTTCTTC CASSVLAGAYNEQFF 15 . TRBJ2-1 TRBV9 TRBD2
TGTGCCAGCAGCTTACAGGGGCAAGGGACCGGGGAGCTGTTTTTT CASSLQGQGTGELFF 15 few TRBJ2-2 TRBV11-3 .
TGTGCCAGCAGTAGACAGGGGCTCTCAACTAATGAAAAACTGTTTTTT CASSRQGLSTNEKLFF 16 . TRBJ1-4 TRBV28 TRBD1
TGCGCCAGCAGCCAAACTCGGGGACAGCCCTACGAGCAGTACTTC CASSQTRGQPYEQYF 15 few TRBJ2-7 TRBV4-3 TRBD1
TGCAGCGCTAGGGACAGGGTCGGCTATGGCTACACCTTC CSARDRVGYGYTF 13 . TRBJ1-2 TRBV29-1 TRBD1
TGTGCCAGCAGTTTACCAGCGGGACAGGCCCACACAGATACGCAGTATTTT CASSLPAGQAHTDTQYF 17 . TRBJ2-3 TRBV27 .
TGCAGTGCTTTTACAAATGGCTACACCTTC CSAFTNGYTF 10 . TRBJ1-2 TRBV20-1 .
TGCAGCGTTGGGGACAGGGACAAGCCCCAGCATTTT CSVGDRDKPQHF 12 . TRBJ1-5 TRBV29-1 TRBD1
TGCGCCAGCAGCCACGGGACAGTCTATAATTCACCCCTCCACTTT CASSHGTVYNSPLHF 15 . TRBJ1-6 TRBV4-3 TRBD1
TGTGCCAGCAGTCGTAGCGGGAACACCGGGGAGCTGTTTTTT CASSRSGNTGELFF 14 . TRBJ2-2 TRBV7-2 .
TGTGCCAGCAGTTTGGGGGGAGTGAACACTGAAGCTTTCTTT CASSLGGVNTEAFF 14 . TRBJ1-1 TRBV28 .
TGTGCCAGTATCGGGGGACTAGCGGGGAACAGGGGAGAGACCCAGTACTTC CASIGGLAGNRGETQYF 17 . TRBJ2-5 TRBV19 TRBD2
TGTGCCAGCAGTGAAATTTGGGGCTCACCCCTCCACTTT CASSEIWGSPLHF 13 . TRBJ1-6 TRBV25-1 .
TGTGCCAGCAGCTCTGGGGCTAGCGGCTACAATGAGCAGTTCTTC CASSSGASGYNEQFF 15 few TRBJ2-1 TRBV7-6 TRBD2
TGTGCCAGCAGCTTAGTCCTAGACAGGGTTAACTATGGCTACACCTTC CASSLVLDRVNYGYTF 16 . TRBJ1-2 TRBV11-1 TRBD1
TGTGCCAGCAACTCCAGAGGGGGGGGACGGATATCCTACGAGCAGTACTTC CASNSRGGGRISYEQYF 17 few TRBJ2-7 TRBV5-8 .
TGTGCCAGCTCACCACGACTAGTCGACAATGAGCAGTTCTTC CASSPRLVDNEQFF 14 once TRBJ2-1 TRBV18 .
TGTGCCAGCAGCTTACATTCCGCAGGGGCCACAGATACGCAGTATTTT CASSLHSAGATDTQYF 16 . TRBJ2-3 TRBV7-2 .
TGTGCCAGCAGCTTACCGACAGGTTTGAACACTGAAGCTTTCTTT CASSLPTGLNTEAFF 15 . TRBJ1-1 TRBV7-9 .
TGTGCCTCCTCCGAGCTAGGTGGAAACACCATATATTTT CASSELGGNTIYF 13 . TRBJ1-3 TRBV19 .
TGTGCCAGCAGGGGCGGGATGAACACTGAAGCTTTCTTT CASRGGMNTEAFF 13 . TRBJ1-1 TRBV6-5 .
TGTGCCAGTAGATCCGGGACAGGGTACGAGCAGTACTTC CASRSGTGYEQYF 13 . TRBJ2-7 TRBV19 TRBD1
TGTGCCAGCAGCTTAAGGGGCGCGATGAACACTGAAGCTTTCTTT CASSLRGAMNTEAFF 15 . TRBJ1-1 TRBV11-2 .
TGTGCCAGTAGGGAATCTAGCGGGGGGGCCCTCTACGAGCAGTACTTC CASRESSGGALYEQYF 16 few TRBJ2-7 TRBV19 TRBD2
TGCAGCGTGACCCGCGGCTATGGCTACACCTTC CSVTRGYGYTF 11 . TRBJ1-2 TRBV29-1 .
TGTGCCAGCAGTTACTCGAAAGGGGGCGTGGACGCCGAGCAGTACTTC CASSYSKGGVDAEQYF 16 . TRBJ2-7 TRBV6-6 TRBD1
TGTGCCAGTAGTATACTCGGGAATCAGCCCCAGCATTTT CASSILGNQPQHF 13 . TRBJ1-5 TRBV19 .
TGTGCCAGCAGCTCCGGGGGGGCCCACACCGGGGAGCTGTTTTTT CASSSGGAHTGELFF 15 . TRBJ2-2 TRBV7-2 TRBD2
TGTGCCAGTAAGATGGGGGCTAGCTCTGGAAACACCATATATTTT CASKMGASSGNTIYF 15 . TRBJ1-3 TRBV19 .
TGTGCCAGCAAACCAGGGACAGGTTTCTCCTACGAGCAGTACTTC CASKPGTGFSYEQYF 15 . TRBJ2-7 TRBV19 TRBD1
TGTGCCAGCAGACCCGGACAGGTCAGATTTTACGAGCAGTACTTC CASRPGQVRFYEQYF 15 . TRBJ2-7 TRBV28 TRBD1
TGCGCCAGCAGCGCCGGGACAGCCAGTAATGAAAAACTGTTTTTT CASSAGTASNEKLFF 15 . TRBJ1-4 TRBV4-3 TRBD1
TGTGCCAGCAGTTCCCCCGCCGGGAATTCCGCCACTGAAGCTTTCTTT CASSSPAGNSATEAFF 16 . TRBJ1-1 TRBV28 .
TGTGCCAGCCGACGGGGGGCCCAAGAGACCCAGTACTTC CASRRGAQETQYF 13 . TRBJ2-5 TRBV27 .
TGTGCCAGCAGCTTCGGGTCTCCGAACACTGAAGCTTTCTTT CASSFGSPNTEAFF 14 . TRBJ1-1 TRBV7-2 .
TGTGCCAGCGGAGGGGCGGAGTCGAACACCGGGGAGCTGTTTTTT CASGGAESNTGELFF 15 . TRBJ2-2 TRBV11-2 .
TGCGCCAGCAGCTTGGCCCCCAACCCCCAGGTTAGCAATCAGCCCCAGCATTTT CASSLAPNPQVSNQPQHF 18 . TRBJ1-5 TRBV5-1 .
TGTGCCAGCAGCCAAGGTAAGCGGACCAAAGCTTTCTTT CASSQGKRTKAFF 13 . TRBJ1-1 TRBV3-1/TRBV3-2 .
TGTGCCAGCAGTCTAGATGCAACTAATGAAAAACTGTTTTTT CASSLDATNEKLFF 14 . TRBJ1-4 TRBV28 .
TGCAGCGTAACCCCGGGAGGAACGAATGAAAAACTGTTTTTT CSVTPGGTNEKLFF 14 . TRBJ1-4 TRBV29-1 .
TGCGCCAGCAGCTTGGATACAGGGGATATGTACATTCAGTACTTC CASSLDTGDMYIQYF 15 . TRBJ2-4 TRBV5-1 TRBD1